The present TCR beta chain was sequenced within a study of T-cell reconstitution after alpha-beta-depleted transplantation in children. The study's findings and limits: Surviving recipient T cells and intrathymic progenitors accounted for some patients' high TCRbeta diversity at day 60. T-cell counts and diversity at one year post-transplant came mainly from newly produced T cells. Where alpha-beta T cells came from about two months after transplant was reportedly several hundred expanded graft clones.

Preparation of the TCRbeta library was carried out with unique molecular identifiers. MiXCR, applied by TCRdb to the PCR reads, yields one record per CDR3 protein. The data contain under 450,000 distinct CDR3 sequences, around 15% of them singletons. CDR3 length equals 12 residues. Germline V gives CDR1 KGHDR, CDR2 SFDVKD. Trimming stripped 0 bases from V and 7 bases from J, with 2 bases between. For this clonotype: What it binds is unknown.

This sample comprised PBMCs, mostly from graft donor cells, obtained 360 days after TCRalphabeta/CD19-depleted stem cell transplant. The V and J genes are TRBV24-1 and TRBJ2-2; D unclear. This clonotype was sampled from a boy under three years old who had a stem cell transplant for Wiskott-Aldrich syndrome, so the T cells may come from the graft donor. The DNA of the CDR3 is TGTGCCACCAGTGATTTGGACGGGGAGCTGTTTTTT. This encodes CATSDLDGELFF.